The source of this T cell receptor beta chain is a study of blood T cell repertoires in COVID-19. Study overall: Some COVID-19 samples were acute and others convalescent; all came from the United States, Italy and Spain. In each case, the material was cDNA or gDNA derived from T cells, B-cell-depleted T cells, or PBMCs.

The data were produced by immunoSEQ multiplex PCR, yet TCRdb's version contains in-frame clones alone and is incomplete. The sample has roughly 72,000 clones; around 90% are singletons. CDR1 KGHDR and CDR2 SFDVKD come from the germline V gene. This CDR3 has 14 residues. V shed 4 bases and J 7 bases; nucleotides not matched to a gene: 4. The V call is TRBV24-1, the J call TRBJ2-1; 9 bases line up with TRBD1. This sequence originates from a human donor in a cohort sampled during active COVID-19. Sequences were obtained from peripheral blood. The CDR3 coding sequence is TGTGCCACCAGTGAAGACAGGGGGGGGAATGAGCAGTTCTTC. Protein: CATSEDRGGNEQFF.